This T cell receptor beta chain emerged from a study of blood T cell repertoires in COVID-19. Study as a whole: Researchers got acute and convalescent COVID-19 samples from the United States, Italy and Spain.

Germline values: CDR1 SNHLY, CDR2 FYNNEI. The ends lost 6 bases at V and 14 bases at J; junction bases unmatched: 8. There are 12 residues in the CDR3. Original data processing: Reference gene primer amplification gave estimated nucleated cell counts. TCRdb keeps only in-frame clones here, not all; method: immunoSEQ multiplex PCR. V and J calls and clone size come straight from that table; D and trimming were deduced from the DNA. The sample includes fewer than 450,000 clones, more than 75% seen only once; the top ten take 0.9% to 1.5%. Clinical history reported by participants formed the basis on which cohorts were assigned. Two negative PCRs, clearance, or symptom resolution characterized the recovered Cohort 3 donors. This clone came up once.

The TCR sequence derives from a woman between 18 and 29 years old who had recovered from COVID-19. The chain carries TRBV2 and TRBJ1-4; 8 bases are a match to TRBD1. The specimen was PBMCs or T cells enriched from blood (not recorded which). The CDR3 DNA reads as TGTGCCAGCAGGGAGACAGGGGCGGGGCTGTTTTTT. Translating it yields CASRETGAGLFF.